This TCR beta chain emerged from a study of cytomegalovirus exposure and HLA in healthy donors. The CDR3 has 15 residues. Germline-derived CDR1 and CDR2 are LGHNA and YSLEER. J gave up 6 bases and V 0 bases, and 3 bases lay outside the gene matches. It was with 60 Vbeta and 13 Jbeta primers that the PCR ran. TCRdb's table, derived via immunoSEQ multiplex PCR, lists solely in-frame clones and lacks some. The data show about 6,800 clones, with 51% seen just once and 5.5% to 7.5% held by the top ten. Material for sequencing was PBMCs. The TCR comes from a man aged 25 to 40 in good health and CMV-seropositive. V and J are TRBV4-3 and TRBJ1-4; 8 positions match TRBD1. The CDR3 spells CASSQDGQGDEKLFF. The DNA for the CDR3 is TGCGCCAGCAGCCAAGACGGACAGGGCGATGAAAAACTGTTTTTT.